This note documents a single T cell receptor beta chain sequence. Its antigen remains unknown. The CDR3 spans 12 residues. The germline V gene encodes CDR1 MRHNA and CDR2 SNTAGT. With V trimmed by 7 bases and J by 5 bases, 5 bases remained unmatched. The data were obtained in a study of tumor-infiltrating lymphocytes in localized non-small cell lung cancer. Findings and limits, study-wide: Different pieces of the same tissue were used for each assay. No T-cell fraction difference was seen between IM1 and IM2 tumors. Tumor T-cell fraction from TCR sequencing was not associated with recurrence-free survival (p = 0.61).

Measured with immunoSEQ multiplex PCR; TCRdb has only the in-frame clones, and not every one. The table lists under 15,000 clones, under 80% of them singletons. The source material was lung tumor tissue. The rearrangement joins TRBV6-4 to TRBJ2-7; 7 bases fit TRBD1. The receptor comes from a human donor with non-small cell lung cancer. The DNA for the CDR3 is TGTGCCAGCAACCTCGGACAGGACGAGCAGTACTTC. Translation gives CASNLGQDEQYF.